Shown below are 2 T cell receptor beta chains from a single sample sequenced in a study of blood T cell repertoires in COVID-19. Repertoires were generated with immunoSEQ multiplex PCR, while TCRdb's copy carries only in-frame clones and drops some. Of 200,000 to 250,000 clones detected, 70% to 85% appear once; the ten largest clones hold 8.9%. Sequencing input: peripheral blood. These receptors all come from a man older than 75 with acute or convalescent COVID-19.

The V and J genes are TRBV6-5 and TRBJ1-2; 7 nucleotides align to TRBD1. Unmatched junction bases numbered 13, after V lost 5 bases and J lost 10 bases. The CDR3 runs 14 residues. The germline V gene has CDR1 MNHEY and CDR2 SVGAGI. The CDR3 reads CASSNAGTADLYTF. CDR3 sequence (DNA): TGTGCCAGCAGTAATGCCGGGACAGCCGATCTCTACACCTTC.

The V and J genes are TRBV2 and TRBJ1-5; a possible D gene is TRBD1 (5 bases). The CDR3 is 14 amino acids. Germline CDR1 SNHLY, CDR2 FYNNEI. The V gene lost 3 bases and the J gene lost 3 bases, with 9 bases spanning the gap. The CDR3 DNA reads TGTGCCAGCAGTGAGGGGGGGTACAATCAGCCCCAGCATTTT. Translated, it gives CASSEGGYNQPQHF.